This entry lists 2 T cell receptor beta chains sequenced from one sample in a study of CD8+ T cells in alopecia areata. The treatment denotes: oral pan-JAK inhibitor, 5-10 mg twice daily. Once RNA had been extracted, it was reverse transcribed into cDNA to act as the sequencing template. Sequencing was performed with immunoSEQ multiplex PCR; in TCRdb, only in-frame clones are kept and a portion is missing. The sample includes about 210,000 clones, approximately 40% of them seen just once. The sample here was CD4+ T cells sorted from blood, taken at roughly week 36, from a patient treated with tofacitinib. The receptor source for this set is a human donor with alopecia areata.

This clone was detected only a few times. For the CDR3, the DNA is TGTGCCAGCAAAGGCAACCAAGAGACCCAGTACTTC. It translates to CASKGNQETQYF. The gene calls are TRBV6-1 and TRBJ2-5; D is unclear. The CDR3 is made up of 12 amino acids. The germline gives CDR1 MNHNS, CDR2 SASEGT. The V gene lost 7 bases and the J gene lost 0 bases, with 6 bases spanning the gap.

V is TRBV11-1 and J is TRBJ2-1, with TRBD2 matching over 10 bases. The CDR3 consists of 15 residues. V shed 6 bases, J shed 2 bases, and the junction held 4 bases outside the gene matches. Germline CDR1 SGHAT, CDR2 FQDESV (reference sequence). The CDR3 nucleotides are TGTGCCAGCAGTCAAGGACTAGCGGCCTACAATGAGCAGTTCTTC. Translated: CASSQGLAAYNEQFF. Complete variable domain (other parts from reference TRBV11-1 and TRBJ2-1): EAEVAQSPRYKITEKSQAVAFWCDPISGHATLYWYRQILGQGPELLVQFQDESVVDDSQLPKDRFSAERLKGVDSTLKIQPAELGDSAMYLCASSQGLAAYNEQFFGPGTRLTVL.